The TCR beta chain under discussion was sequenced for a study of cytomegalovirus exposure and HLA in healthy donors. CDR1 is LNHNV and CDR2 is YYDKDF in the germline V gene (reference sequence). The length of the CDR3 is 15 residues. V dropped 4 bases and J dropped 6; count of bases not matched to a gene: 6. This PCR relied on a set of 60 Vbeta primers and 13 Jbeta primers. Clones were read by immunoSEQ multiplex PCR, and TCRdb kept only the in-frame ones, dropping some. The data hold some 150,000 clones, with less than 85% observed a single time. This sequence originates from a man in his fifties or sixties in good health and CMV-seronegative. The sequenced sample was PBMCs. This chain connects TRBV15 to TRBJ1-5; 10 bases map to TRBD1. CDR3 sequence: CATSTGTGAGQPQHF. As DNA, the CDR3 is TGTGCCACCAGCACCGGGACAGGGGCGGGTCAGCCCCAGCATTTT.